A single sample gave rise to the 28 T cell receptor beta chains below, sequenced in a study of blood T cell repertoires in COVID-19. Profiling relied on immunoSEQ multiplex PCR, and the TCRdb table lists in-frame clones only, not all of them. This table has about 340,000 clones, more than 85% appearing once. The sequencing input was PBMCs or T cells enriched from blood (not recorded which). These receptors originate from a woman aged 25 to 39 who had recovered from COVID-19.

This chain connects TRBV29-1 to TRBJ2-4, with D perhaps matching TRBD1 (5 bases). CDR3 length equals 12 residues. Germline CDR1 and CDR2: SQVTM and ANQGSEA. The ends were cut back, 3 bases at V and 9 bases at J, with 12 bases in the middle. CDR3 protein: CSVDQGSGIQYF. In DNA, the CDR3 is TGCAGCGTTGATCAGGGTTCTGGCATTCAGTACTTC.

As concerns this clone: Other DNA sequences in the sample encode the same CDR3. This rearrangement joins TRBV4-1 to TRBJ1-3; unclear D gene. The length of the CDR3 is 16 residues. CDR1 MGHRA and CDR2 YSYEKL come from the germline V gene. Trimming stripped 0 bases from V and 3 bases from J, with 12 bases between. The CDR3 nucleotides are TGCGCCAGCAGCCAAGAAGCACCGGGGAGTGGAAACACCATATATTTT. Translation: CASSQEAPGSGNTIYF.

The J gene is TRBJ2-2, the V gene TRBV7-9, with 10 bases identical to TRBD2. V shed 5 bases and J 3 bases; nucleotides not matched to a gene: 3. This CDR3 has 15 amino acids. Germline values: CDR1 SEHNR, CDR2 FQNEAQ (reference sequence). The DNA of the CDR3 is TGTGCCAGCAGCACCCTAGCGGGGGACACCGGGGAGCTGTTTTTT. Its translation is CASSTLAGDTGELFF.

The chain carries TRBV14 and TRBJ2-3, with 8 bases matching TRBD2. The CDR3 contains 16 residues. Germline V lookup: CDR1 SGHDN, CDR2 FVKESK. V was clipped by 1 base and J by 5 bases; unmatched bases: 8. CDR3 bases: TGTGCCAGCAGCCAAGTGATTAGCGGGATTATAGATACGCAGTATTTT. Translated, it gives CASSQVISGIIDTQYF.

The genes are TRBV19 and TRBJ1-5; D is possibly TRBD1 (5 bases). Per germline, CDR1 LNHDA and CDR2 SQIVND (reference sequence). V shed 6 bases and J shed 4 bases, with 16 bases lying between them. The length of the CDR3 is 15 residues. The CDR3 DNA follows: TGTGCCAGTAGAGGGCCAACAACAGGTAATCAGCCCCAGCATTTT. Translating it yields CASRGPTTGNQPQHF.

The chain combines TRBV27 with TRBJ2-1, with 7 bases aligning to TRBD1. This CDR3 is built from 12 residues. V shed 8 bases, J shed 7 bases, and the junction held 5 bases outside the gene matches. The germline V gene encodes CDR1 MNHEY and CDR2 SMNVEV (reference sequence). CDR3 sequence: CASGLQGNEQFF. The CDR3 DNA reads as TGTGCCAGCGGCTTACAGGGGAATGAGCAGTTCTTC.

The chain uses TRBV7-3 and TRBJ2-2, with 7 bases aligning to TRBD1. The junction had 2 bases not matched to a gene; V was cut back by 0 bases and J by 4 bases. This CDR3 has 15 residues. Germline lookup yields CDR1 SGHTA and CDR2 FQGTGA. CDR3 nucleotides: TGTGCCAGCAGCTTAACAGGGGGCGGCACCGGGGAGCTGTTTTTT. Its protein product is CASSLTGGGTGELFF.

This chain links TRBV9 with TRBJ2-2, with a weak D call TRBD1 (5 bases). The CDR3 runs 17 residues. V shed 1 base and J shed 0 bases, with 13 bases lying between them. Germline V CDR1 and CDR2: SGDLS, YYNGEE. CDR3 sequence (DNA): TGTGCCAGCAGCGTACCCATAGCAGGGTCGAACACCGGGGAGCTGTTTTTT. Translating it yields CASSVPIAGSNTGELFF.

The chain has TRBV5-1 and TRBJ2-1; 8 positions match TRBD1. The CDR3 has 15 residues. V was clipped by 1 base and J by 7 bases; unmatched bases: 7. Germline V gives CDR1 SGHRS, CDR2 YFSETQ. The CDR3 protein is CASSLRQGATNEQFF. The CDR3 DNA sequence: TGCGCCAGCAGCTTGCGCCAGGGGGCTACGAATGAGCAGTTCTTC.

V gene TRBV2 combines with J gene TRBJ2-2, with 8 bases identical to TRBD1. V was pared by 4 bases and J by 2 bases, with 3 bases of the junction left unmatched. CDR1 and CDR2 (germline): SNHLY, FYNNEI. The CDR3 loop spans 15 amino acids. CDR3 nucleotide sequence: TGTGCCAGCAGTGCGGACAGGGAAAACACCGGGGAGCTGTTTTTT. Protein: CASSADRENTGELFF. Combining the CDR3 with reference TRBV2 and TRBJ2-2 gives the whole variable domain EPEVTQTPSHQVTQMGQEVILRCVPISNHLYFYWYRQILGQKVEFLVSFYNNEISEKSEIFDDQFSVERPDGSNFTLKIRSTKLEDSAMYFCASSADRENTGELFFGEGSRLTVL.

V and J are TRBV28 and TRBJ2-1, with 13 nucleotides matching TRBD2. The J segment lost 5 bases and the V segment lost 6 bases, leaving 7 bases of the junction unmatched. Germline assignment: CDR1 MDHEN and CDR2 SYDVKM. This CDR3 spans 16 amino acids. CDR3 sequence reads: CASSHRTSGGNNEQFF. The CDR3 nucleotides are TGTGCCAGCAGCCATAGGACTAGCGGGGGTAACAATGAGCAGTTCTTC.

The genes are TRBV27 and TRBJ2-3; perhaps TRBD2 as D (6 bases). Germline CDR1 and CDR2: MNHEY and SMNVEV (reference sequence). Trimming removed 2 bases from V and 5 bases from J, with 8 bases in between. There are 13 residues in the CDR3. CDR3 protein: CASSLAGKDTQYF. The CDR3 region has the DNA TGTGCCAGCAGTTTAGCGGGAAAAGATACGCAGTATTTT.

The V call is TRBV5-1, the J call TRBJ2-1; TRBD2 matches at 10 bases. Germline CDR1 reads SGHRS; CDR2 reads YFSETQ. The J segment lost 10 bases and the V segment lost 0 bases, leaving 13 bases of the junction unmatched. The length of the CDR3 is 17 residues. CDR3 nucleotide sequence: TGCGCCAGCAGCTTGGTTACAGCGGGAGGGGCTCTGAGGGAGCAGTTCTTC. The encoded protein is CASSLVTAGGALREQFF. Supplemented by reference TRBV5-1 and TRBJ2-1, the full variable domain reads KAGVTQTPRYLIKTRGQQVTLSCSPISGHRSVSWYQQTPGQGLQFLFEYFSETQRNKGNFPGRFSGRQFSNSRSEMNVSTLELGDSALYLCASSLVTAGGALREQFFGPGTRLTVL.

V and J are TRBV2 and TRBJ2-2; 8 bases fit TRBD1. Germline V gene lookup returns CDR1 SNHLY and CDR2 FYNNEI. V was pared by 6 bases and J by 6 bases, with 6 bases of the junction left unmatched. CDR3 length equals 14 residues. This chain's CDR3 is CASRGAGGPGELFF. DNA of the CDR3: TGTGCCAGCAGAGGGGCAGGGGGCCCCGGGGAGCTGTTTTTT.

There are a few counts of this clone. The V and J genes are TRBV28 and TRBJ1-1; no definite D call. Trimming cost V 2 bases and J 2 bases, with 9 bases left between them. The CDR3 is made up of 14 amino acids. CDR1 and CDR2 from the germline V gene are MDHEN and SYDVKM. Here the CDR3 reads CASSLVQPNTEAFF. CDR3 in DNA: TGTGCCAGCAGTTTAGTACAGCCAAACACTGAAGCTTTCTTT. The complete variable domain, with remaining parts taken from reference TRBV28 and TRBJ1-1, reads DVKVTQSSRYLVKRTGEKVFLECVQDMDHENMFWYRQDPGLGLRLIYFSYDVKMKEKGDIPEGYSVSREKKERFSLILESASTNQTSMYLCASSLVQPNTEAFFGQGTRLTVV.

This chain links TRBV11-2 with TRBJ2-6, with 7 bases fitting TRBD1. The V gene end was trimmed by 8 bases and the J gene end by 2 bases; junction bases not matched to a gene: 6. The germline gives CDR1 SGHAT, CDR2 FQNNGV. CDR3 length: 15 amino acids. The CDR3 DNA reads TGTGCCAGCGGAACAGGGGTTGCTGGGGCCAACGTCCTGACTTTC. This sequence encodes CASGTGVAGANVLTF.

The CDR3: CASSSAGGRSYEQYF. CDR3 coding DNA: TGTGCCAGCAGCTCCGCGGGGGGCCGCTCCTACGAGCAGTACTTC. The chain links TRBV6-2 or TRBV6-3 to TRBJ2-7, with 8 nucleotides matching TRBD2. The CDR3 runs to 15 residues. Trimming at V came to 6 bases and at J to 0 bases, leaving 7 bases not matched to a gene. From germline, CDR1 is MNHEY and CDR2 SVGEGT.

The CDR3 DNA is TGTGCCAGCAGTTTCGACAGGGGGGATACCGCCGATGATGAAAAACTGTTTTTT. Encoded protein: CASSFDRGDTADDEKLFF. The rearrangement links TRBV28 to TRBJ1-4, with 9 nucleotides matching TRBD1. With 3 bases clipped from V and 6 bases from J, the junction kept 14 bases outside the gene matches. The germline gives CDR1 MDHEN, CDR2 SYDVKM. This CDR3 is built from 18 residues.

This clone was observed a handful of times. The chain is built from TRBV19 and TRBJ2-7, with 10 bases fitting TRBD1. Germline values: CDR1 LNHDA, CDR2 SQIVND (reference sequence). The V segment lost 4 bases and the J segment 3 bases; nucleotides outside the gene matches: 12. The CDR3 length is 17 residues. The CDR3 reads CASSTNLRGDRGYEQYF. CDR3 DNA sequence: TGTGCCAGTAGTACAAATTTGCGGGGGGACAGGGGCTACGAGCAGTACTTC. The full variable domain, rest sourced from reference TRBV19 and TRBJ2-7, is DGGITQSPKYLFRKEGQNVTLSCEQNLNHDAMYWYRQDPGQGLRLIYYSQIVNDFQKGDIAEGYSVSREKKESFPLTVTSAQKNPTAFYLCASSTNLRGDRGYEQYFGPGTRLTVT.

V usage is TRBV5-6 and J usage is TRBJ2-2, with 7 positions matching TRBD2. Germline lookup yields CDR1 SGHDT and CDR2 YYEEEE. Losses at the gene ends were 2 bases for V and 0 bases for J; bases not matched to a gene: 13. The CDR3 has 19 residues. As DNA, the CDR3 is TGTGCCAGCAGCTTTCCGGGGACGGGGGGATCCGCGAACACCGGGGAGCTGTTTTTT. This gives the protein CASSFPGTGGSANTGELFF.

CDR3 sequence: CASSLLPPVATGELFF. The CDR3 DNA reads TGTGCCAGCAGTTTATTACCCCCCGTGGCCACCGGGGAGCTGTTTTTT. The chain combines TRBV27 with TRBJ2-2; D uncertain. CDR1 and CDR2 (germline): MNHEY, SMNVEV (reference sequence). The CDR3 has 16 amino acids. With 1 base removed from V and 4 bases from J, the gap between germline ends came to 13 bases.

This chain connects TRBV19 to TRBJ1-1; no reliable D call. CDR1 is LNHDA, CDR2 SQIVND, per germline (reference sequence). The CDR3 covers 13 residues. V was shortened by 5 bases and J by 1 base, with 8 bases between the two germline ends. The CDR3 spells CASSHRGNTEAFF. CDR3 DNA sequence: TGTGCCAGTAGTCACCGGGGGAACACTGAAGCTTTCTTT.

The chain couples TRBV28 to TRBJ2-3; D is undetermined. The germline V and J ends were trimmed by 4 bases and 0 bases, with 14 bases remaining between them. The CDR3 runs to 16 residues. Germline assignment: CDR1 MDHEN and CDR2 SYDVKM. DNA of the CDR3: TGTGCCAGCAGTTCCCCAGACACCCCTAGCACAGATACGCAGTATTTT. Its translation is CASSSPDTPSTDTQYF.

This clone was recorded only once. The V gene is TRBV4-1, the J gene TRBJ2-3; D call uncertain. Germline CDR1 is MGHRA and CDR2 is YSYEKL. The CDR3 extends over 12 amino acids. V lost 2 bases and J lost 5, with 5 bases in between. CDR3 residues: CASSQPQDTQYF. CDR3 DNA sequence: TGCGCCAGCAGCCAACCCCAAGATACGCAGTATTTT.

The chain employs TRBV28 and TRBJ1-5; 7 bases agree with TRBD1. This CDR3 has 15 residues. V shed 5 bases and J 6 bases; nucleotides not matched to a gene: 10. Germline assignment: CDR1 MDHEN and CDR2 SYDVKM. The CDR3 sequence is CASSPTKGAVQPQHF. For the CDR3, the DNA is TGTGCCAGCAGTCCTACAAAGGGGGCGGTTCAGCCCCAGCATTTT.

The chain has TRBV11-2 and TRBJ2-5; a possible D gene is TRBD1 (6 bases). Germline assignment: CDR1 SGHAT and CDR2 FQNNGV. The CDR3 consists of 14 residues. Between the trimmed V and J ends, which lost 2 bases and 4 bases, there was a span of 11 bases. The CDR3 DNA follows: TGTGCCAGCAGCTTAATGATGACAGGAGAGACCCAGTACTTC. Translation: CASSLMMTGETQYF.

The chain has TRBV5-6 and TRBJ1-1; D might be TRBD1 (5 bases). The germline CDR1 and CDR2 sequences are SGHDT and YYEEEE. The CDR3 loop spans 14 amino acids. V lost 0 bases, J lost 10 bases, and 16 bases lay in between. The CDR3 loop reads CASSLVSATVGAFF. The CDR3 bases are TGTGCCAGCAGCTTGGTGAGCGCGACAGTCGGAGCTTTCTTT.

The J gene is TRBJ2-1, the V gene TRBV27; possibly TRBD2 for D (5 bases). The V gene's germline CDR1 is MNHEY and CDR2 SMNVEV (reference sequence). The CDR3 has 16 residues. Trimming removed 3 bases at V and 2 bases at J, with 14 bases between. The CDR3 DNA reads as TGTGCCAGCAGTTTGTTCTTTCTAGCCGCCTACAATGAGCAGTTCTTC. It is translated as CASSLFFLAAYNEQFF.